These T cell receptor beta chains were read from a single sample in a study of blood T cells in healthy people across ages. MiXCR, run by TCRdb on the 5' RACE reads, gives a single entry per CDR3 protein. The sample includes 1.5 million or so distinct CDR3 sequences, 35% to 45% of them seen just once. The sequencing input was blood. These receptors all come from a woman younger than 30 in good health. Each CDR3 is given with its conserved first and last residue. A D gene is named only where the DNA matches it firmly. Size is omitted from some rows. Given values are once, few, many or a class for expanded clones.

abundance: .; j_gene: TRBJ1-2; v_gene: TRBV7-9; d_gene: .; CDR3nt: TGTGCCAGCAGCCCCAGGACGGACGCAGGGGGCTACACCTTC; CDR3aa: CASSPRTDAGGYTF
abundance: .; j_gene: TRBJ1-4; v_gene: TRBV30; d_gene: .; CDR3nt: TGTGCCTGGCATGGACAGTTGGATAGTGGACTGTTTTTT; CDR3aa: CAWHGQLDSGLFF
abundance: once; j_gene: TRBJ1-2; v_gene: TRBV11-2; d_gene: .; CDR3nt: TGTGCCAGCAGCTTATTGCAAGAACACGGCTACACCTTC; CDR3aa: CASSLLQEHGYTF
abundance: few; j_gene: TRBJ2-7; v_gene: TRBV20-1; d_gene: .; CDR3nt: TGCAGTGCTACCGAGGGGGGCGAGCAGTACTTC; CDR3aa: CSATEGGEQYF
abundance: .; j_gene: TRBJ1-3; v_gene: TRBV15; d_gene: .; CDR3nt: TGTGCCACCACTCCCGGACACTCTGGAAACACCATATATTTT; CDR3aa: CATTPGHSGNTIYF
abundance: .; j_gene: TRBJ2-1; v_gene: TRBV7-9; d_gene: TRBD2; CDR3nt: TGTGCCAGCAGCTTATGGTTAGCGGGAGACGGTAATGAGCAGTTCTTC; CDR3aa: CASSLWLAGDGNEQFF
abundance: few; j_gene: TRBJ2-5; v_gene: TRBV20-1; d_gene: .; CDR3nt: TGCAGTGCTAGAGTTAGTAGCGGTGTGTTCTACAATGAGCAGTACTTC; CDR3aa: CSARVSSGVFYNEQYF
abundance: few; j_gene: TRBJ1-2; v_gene: TRBV5-6; d_gene: .; CDR3nt: TGTGCCAGCACCGAACAGGGTCTTGGCTACACCTTC; CDR3aa: CASTEQGLGYTF
abundance: few; j_gene: TRBJ1-1; v_gene: TRBV6-5; d_gene: .; CDR3nt: TGTGCCAGCAGTTACGCAGGCACTGAAGCTTTCTTT; CDR3aa: CASSYAGTEAFF
abundance: .; j_gene: TRBJ2-5; v_gene: TRBV6-5; d_gene: .; CDR3nt: TGTGCCAGCAGTTACGGTGGCCTACAAGAGACCCAGTACTTC; CDR3aa: CASSYGGLQETQYF
abundance: .; j_gene: TRBJ2-4; v_gene: TRBV7-8; d_gene: TRBD2; CDR3nt: TGTGCCAGCAGCTTTGTAGCGGGAGGGCCCAAAAACATTCGGTACTTC; CDR3aa: CASSFVAGGPKNIRYF
abundance: few; j_gene: TRBJ2-1; v_gene: TRBV7-2; d_gene: .; CDR3nt: TGTGCCAGCAGCCCCCTTACCGGGACGAGCTCCTACAATGAGCAGTTCTTC; CDR3aa: CASSPLTGTSSYNEQFF
abundance: .; j_gene: TRBJ2-7; v_gene: TRBV29-1; d_gene: TRBD2; CDR3nt: TGCAGCGTGGGGGGACTAGCGGGAGGTCCGTACGAGCAGTACTTC; CDR3aa: CSVGGLAGGPYEQYF
abundance: .; j_gene: TRBJ2-3; v_gene: TRBV5-1; d_gene: TRBD2; CDR3nt: TGCGCCAGCTCCCCGGGGGAGGGGATGGCGGATACGCAGTATTTT; CDR3aa: CASSPGEGMADTQYF
abundance: many; j_gene: TRBJ2-7; v_gene: TRBV4-1; d_gene: TRBD2; CDR3nt: TGCGCCAGCAGCCGCAGCCAAGATTGGTTGGGACTAGCTCCCAACGAGCAGTACTTC; CDR3aa: CASSRSQDWLGLAPNEQYF
abundance: .; j_gene: TRBJ1-2; v_gene: TRBV14; d_gene: TRBD1; CDR3nt: TGTGCCAGCAGCCAGACAGGGGGAGGGAACTATGGCTACACCTTC; CDR3aa: CASSQTGGGNYGYTF
abundance: .; j_gene: TRBJ1-4; v_gene: TRBV2; d_gene: .; CDR3nt: TGTGCCAGCACTCTGAGGGGAGGGATCGATGAAAGACTGTTTTTT; CDR3aa: CASTLRGGIDERLFF
abundance: .; j_gene: TRBJ2-2; v_gene: TRBV24-1; d_gene: .; CDR3nt: TGTGCCACCAGTGATTTCCAGGGGCGGGAGCTGTTTTTT; CDR3aa: CATSDFQGRELFF
abundance: few; j_gene: TRBJ2-5; v_gene: TRBV20-1; d_gene: TRBD2; CDR3nt: TGCAGTGCTAGCGCGGGGGTCCCCCAAGAGACCCAGTACTTC; CDR3aa: CSASAGVPQETQYF
abundance: few; j_gene: TRBJ2-3; v_gene: TRBV28; d_gene: .; CDR3nt: TGTGCCAGCATGAACCCGCAGGGAATGTGGACAGATACGCAGTATTTT; CDR3aa: CASMNPQGMWTDTQYF
abundance: .; j_gene: TRBJ2-3; v_gene: TRBV7-9; d_gene: .; CDR3nt: TGTGCCAGCAGCTTAGTGGGGGGACAGAGCACAGATACGCAGTATTTT; CDR3aa: CASSLVGGQSTDTQYF
abundance: few; j_gene: TRBJ2-3; v_gene: TRBV20-1; d_gene: TRBD2; CDR3nt: TGCAGTGCCGGACGACTAGCCACAGATACGCAGTATTTT; CDR3aa: CSAGRLATDTQYF
abundance: .; j_gene: TRBJ2-3; v_gene: TRBV12-3/TRBV12-4; d_gene: TRBD2; CDR3nt: TGTGCCAGCAGTGGTAGCGGGAGCCGAGCAGATACGCAGTATTTT; CDR3aa: CASSGSGSRADTQYF
abundance: .; j_gene: TRBJ1-2; v_gene: TRBV6-1; d_gene: .; CDR3nt: TGTGCCAGCAGTCAACCGAGAGGTTTGCACTATGGCTACACCTTC; CDR3aa: CASSQPRGLHYGYTF
abundance: few; j_gene: TRBJ1-2; v_gene: TRBV6-5; d_gene: TRBD1; CDR3nt: TGTGCCAGCAGTTACTCGAAAGGGGGCACCCCTCTTTATGGCTACACCTTC; CDR3aa: CASSYSKGGTPLYGYTF
abundance: few; j_gene: TRBJ2-1; v_gene: TRBV27; d_gene: .; CDR3nt: TGTGCCAGCAGTTACCCGGCAGGGGCGGTGAATGAGCAGTTCTTC; CDR3aa: CASSYPAGAVNEQFF
abundance: .; j_gene: TRBJ1-4; v_gene: TRBV20-1; d_gene: .; CDR3nt: TGCAGTGTCCGGGCCGGGGGCAGGCGGGCAACTAATGAAAAACTGTTTTTT; CDR3aa: CSVRAGGRRATNEKLFF
abundance: .; j_gene: TRBJ1-1; v_gene: TRBV20-1; d_gene: .; CDR3nt: TGCAGTGCTAGAGACCCGGGACCCAAGAACACTGAAGCTTTCTTT; CDR3aa: CSARDPGPKNTEAFF
abundance: .; j_gene: TRBJ2-3; v_gene: TRBV12-3/TRBV12-4; d_gene: .; CDR3nt: TGTGCCAGCAGTCCCCGGCTAGCGTGGAGCACAGATACGCAGTATTTT; CDR3aa: CASSPRLAWSTDTQYF
abundance: .; j_gene: TRBJ1-2; v_gene: TRBV4-1; d_gene: TRBD1; CDR3nt: TGCGCCAGCAGCCAAGACAGGGGGAGAAATGGCTACACCTTC; CDR3aa: CASSQDRGRNGYTF
abundance: once; j_gene: TRBJ1-2; v_gene: TRBV5-1; d_gene: TRBD1; CDR3nt: TGCGCCAGCAGCTTGGCGGGGAAAACAGGGGAAGGGGGCTACACCTTC; CDR3aa: CASSLAGKTGEGGYTF
abundance: .; j_gene: TRBJ1-2; v_gene: TRBV6-2/TRBV6-3; d_gene: TRBD1; CDR3nt: TGTGCCAGCAGATACGACAGGGTAGGATTTGGCTACACCTTC; CDR3aa: CASRYDRVGFGYTF
abundance: few; j_gene: TRBJ1-5; v_gene: TRBV27; d_gene: .; CDR3nt: TGTGCCAGCAGTTTATCGAAAGGGGGGTCGGCGCCCCAGCATTTT; CDR3aa: CASSLSKGGSAPQHF
abundance: few; j_gene: TRBJ1-1; v_gene: TRBV4-1; d_gene: .; CDR3nt: TGCGCCAGCAGCCAAGGGGTCAGTCTGAACACTGAAGCTTTCTTT; CDR3aa: CASSQGVSLNTEAFF
abundance: .; j_gene: TRBJ2-5; v_gene: TRBV2; d_gene: TRBD2; CDR3nt: TGTGCCACCAAGACTAGCGGGAGTTTAGAGACCCAGTACTTC; CDR3aa: CATKTSGSLETQYF
abundance: .; j_gene: TRBJ1-4; v_gene: TRBV5-1; d_gene: .; CDR3nt: TGCGCCAGCAGCTTGGCCGGGACGGTTGCAACTAATGAAAAACTGTTTTTT; CDR3aa: CASSLAGTVATNEKLFF
abundance: .; j_gene: TRBJ2-7; v_gene: TRBV20-1; d_gene: .; CDR3nt: TGCAGTGCGTCGGGGGCGGTCGGATGGCCAGCCTACGAGCAGTACTTC; CDR3aa: CSASGAVGWPAYEQYF
abundance: few; j_gene: TRBJ2-7; v_gene: TRBV20-1; d_gene: TRBD1; CDR3nt: TGCAGCACTAAAACCGACAGGGGGGCGTTAAACGAGCAGTACTTC; CDR3aa: CSTKTDRGALNEQYF
abundance: .; j_gene: TRBJ2-2; v_gene: TRBV4-1; d_gene: TRBD2; CDR3nt: TGCGCCAGCAGCCCGGGACTAGCGGGGGGCCTCAACACCGGGGAGCTGTTTTTT; CDR3aa: CASSPGLAGGLNTGELFF
abundance: few; j_gene: TRBJ2-7; v_gene: TRBV27; d_gene: TRBD1; CDR3nt: TGTGCCAGCAGTTTCTCAGCCGGACAGGGAGAGCCCTACGAGCAGTACTTC; CDR3aa: CASSFSAGQGEPYEQYF
abundance: few; j_gene: TRBJ2-1; v_gene: TRBV12-5; d_gene: TRBD2; CDR3nt: TGTGCTAGTGGCAGGGGACTAGCGGAGCACAATGAGCAGTTCTTC; CDR3aa: CASGRGLAEHNEQFF
abundance: .; j_gene: TRBJ2-7; v_gene: TRBV4-3; d_gene: .; CDR3nt: TGCGCCAGCAGCCCACAACCACTCGGTGGGGAGCAGTACTTC; CDR3aa: CASSPQPLGGEQYF
abundance: few; j_gene: TRBJ2-5; v_gene: TRBV24-1; d_gene: TRBD1; CDR3nt: TGTGCCACCAGTGAGCCCGGGACAGGGGGTAAAGAGACCCAGTACTTC; CDR3aa: CATSEPGTGGKETQYF
abundance: .; j_gene: TRBJ2-1; v_gene: TRBV7-8; d_gene: TRBD2; CDR3nt: TGTGCCAGCAGCAAAGGGACTAGCGGGAGGAATGAGCAGTTCTTC; CDR3aa: CASSKGTSGRNEQFF
abundance: few; j_gene: TRBJ2-3; v_gene: TRBV27; d_gene: TRBD2; CDR3nt: TGTGCCAGCAGTGGCCCCACTAGCGCTCCGGGGGGGGATACGCAGTATTTT; CDR3aa: CASSGPTSAPGGDTQYF
abundance: many; j_gene: TRBJ2-7; v_gene: TRBV10-3; d_gene: .; CDR3nt: TGTGCCATCAGTGAGTCTAGGGAGATCTCCTACGAGCAGTACTTC; CDR3aa: CAISESREISYEQYF
abundance: few; j_gene: TRBJ2-3; v_gene: TRBV12-3/TRBV12-4; d_gene: TRBD2; CDR3nt: TGTGCCAGCAGCCCAGGGCGGGGGAGCACAGATACGCAGTATTTT; CDR3aa: CASSPGRGSTDTQYF
abundance: .; j_gene: TRBJ2-7; v_gene: TRBV3-1; d_gene: TRBD1; CDR3nt: TGTGCCAGCAGCCAGACCGGGACAGGGCTTCCCTACGAGCAGTACTTC; CDR3aa: CASSQTGTGLPYEQYF
abundance: many; j_gene: TRBJ1-2; v_gene: TRBV12-3/TRBV12-4; d_gene: .; CDR3nt: TGTGCCAGCGCAGGGACGAACTATGGCTACACCTTC; CDR3aa: CASAGTNYGYTF
abundance: few; j_gene: TRBJ1-6; v_gene: TRBV6-1; d_gene: .; CDR3nt: TGTGCCATCCGAAAGGGGACGCTTCCGGATTCACCCCTCCACTTT; CDR3aa: CAIRKGTLPDSPLHF
abundance: .; j_gene: TRBJ2-7; v_gene: TRBV6-1; d_gene: .; CDR3nt: TGTGCCAGCAGTCAACCCGGACTTGCCAGCTCCTACAATGAGCAGTACTTC; CDR3aa: CASSQPGLASSYNEQYF
abundance: few; j_gene: TRBJ2-1; v_gene: TRBV3-1; d_gene: .; CDR3nt: TGTGCCAGCAGCCGACGGGACGGGGGAGACAATGAGCAGTTCTTC; CDR3aa: CASSRRDGGDNEQFF
abundance: .; j_gene: TRBJ2-7; v_gene: TRBV3-1; d_gene: .; CDR3nt: TGTGCCAGCAGCGATTCCGGGACTGCCTACGAGCAGTACTTC; CDR3aa: CASSDSGTAYEQYF